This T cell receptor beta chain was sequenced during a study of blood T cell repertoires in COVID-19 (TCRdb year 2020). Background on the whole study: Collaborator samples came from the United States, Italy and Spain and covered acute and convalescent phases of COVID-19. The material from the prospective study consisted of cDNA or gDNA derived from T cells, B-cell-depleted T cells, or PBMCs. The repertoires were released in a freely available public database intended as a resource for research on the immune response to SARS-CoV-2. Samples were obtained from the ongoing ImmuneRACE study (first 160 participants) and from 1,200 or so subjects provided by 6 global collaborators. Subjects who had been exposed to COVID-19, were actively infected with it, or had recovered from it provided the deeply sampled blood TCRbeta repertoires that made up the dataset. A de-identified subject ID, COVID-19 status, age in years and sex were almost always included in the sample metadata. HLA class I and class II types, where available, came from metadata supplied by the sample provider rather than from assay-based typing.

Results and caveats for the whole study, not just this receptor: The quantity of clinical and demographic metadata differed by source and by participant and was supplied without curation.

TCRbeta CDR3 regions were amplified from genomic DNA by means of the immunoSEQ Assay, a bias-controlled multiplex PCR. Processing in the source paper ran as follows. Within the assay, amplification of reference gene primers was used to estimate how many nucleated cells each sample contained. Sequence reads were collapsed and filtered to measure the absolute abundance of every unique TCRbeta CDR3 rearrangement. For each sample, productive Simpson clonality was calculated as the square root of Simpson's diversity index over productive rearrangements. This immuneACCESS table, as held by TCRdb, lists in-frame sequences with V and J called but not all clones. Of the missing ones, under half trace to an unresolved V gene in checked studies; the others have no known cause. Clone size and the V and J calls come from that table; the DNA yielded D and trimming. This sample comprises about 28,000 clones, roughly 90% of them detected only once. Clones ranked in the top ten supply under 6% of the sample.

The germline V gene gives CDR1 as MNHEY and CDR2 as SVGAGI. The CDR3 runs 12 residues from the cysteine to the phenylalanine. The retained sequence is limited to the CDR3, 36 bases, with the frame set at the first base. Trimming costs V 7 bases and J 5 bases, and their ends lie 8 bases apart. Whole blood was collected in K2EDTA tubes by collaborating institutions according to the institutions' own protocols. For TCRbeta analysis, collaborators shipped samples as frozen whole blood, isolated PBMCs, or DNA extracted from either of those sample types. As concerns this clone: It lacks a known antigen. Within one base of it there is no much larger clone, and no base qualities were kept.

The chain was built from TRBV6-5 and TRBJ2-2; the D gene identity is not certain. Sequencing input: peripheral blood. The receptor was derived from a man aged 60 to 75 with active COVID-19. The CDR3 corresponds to CASTYTTGELFF. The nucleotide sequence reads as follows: TGTGCCAGCACCTATACGACCGGGGAGCTGTTTTTT.